This TCR beta chain was captured in a study of blood T cell repertoires in COVID-19. As for the study in general: Samples of COVID-19 (acute and convalescent) were obtained from the United States, Italy and Spain. T cells, B-cell-depleted T cells, or PBMCs supplied cDNA or gDNA.

In the authors' workflow: Cell counts per sample came from amplifying reference gene primers. The data were produced by immunoSEQ multiplex PCR, yet TCRdb's version contains in-frame clones alone and is incomplete. V, J and clone size were drawn from that table, and D and trimming were deduced from the DNA. The sample lists 250,000 to 300,000 clones; 84% were seen once. Looked up from germline, CDR1 is LNHDA and CDR2 is SQIVND (reference sequence). The length of the CDR3 is 16 residues. The trim removed 8 bases at V and 0 bases at J, leaving 9 bases unmatched. The V call is TRBV19, the J call TRBJ1-4; 7 bases map to TRBD1. This sequence originates from a man in his fifties or sixties with acute or convalescent COVID-19. The sequenced material came from peripheral blood. CDR3 region: CASRQTGSATNEKLFF. The CDR3 nucleotides read TGTGCCAGTCGACAGACAGGGAGTGCAACTAATGAAAAACTGTTTTTT.